This T cell receptor beta chain was retrieved from a study of blood T cell repertoires in COVID-19. At the level of the study: The United States, Italy and Spain provided the acute and convalescent COVID-19 samples.

Germline V lookup: CDR1 ENHRY, CDR2 SYGVKD. Trimming shortened V by 6 bases and J by 9 bases, and 29 bases separated the two germline ends. The CDR3 runs 17 residues. Patients in Seattle were enrolled during active infection, then followed longitudinally. Original processing methods: Amplification of reference gene primers provided the estimated nucleated cell counts. Using immunoSEQ multiplex PCR, the repertoire was profiled, and TCRdb retains in-frame clones only, with some absent. V and J calls and clone size follow that table, whereas D and trimming were derived from the DNA. The repertoire consists of approximately 320,000 clones, with roughly nine tenths occurring once and the leading ten covering approximately 12%.

The sample taken for sequencing was peripheral blood. The rearrangement links TRBV10-3 to TRBJ1-2, with D perhaps matching TRBD1 (6 bases). This clonotype originated in a woman under 40 with COVID-19, enrolled during active disease. CDR3 coding DNA: TGTGCCATCAGCCCATCTCAGGGGCCGACACTCCCTTATCGCTACACCTTC. Translation gives CAISPSQGPTLPYRYTF.